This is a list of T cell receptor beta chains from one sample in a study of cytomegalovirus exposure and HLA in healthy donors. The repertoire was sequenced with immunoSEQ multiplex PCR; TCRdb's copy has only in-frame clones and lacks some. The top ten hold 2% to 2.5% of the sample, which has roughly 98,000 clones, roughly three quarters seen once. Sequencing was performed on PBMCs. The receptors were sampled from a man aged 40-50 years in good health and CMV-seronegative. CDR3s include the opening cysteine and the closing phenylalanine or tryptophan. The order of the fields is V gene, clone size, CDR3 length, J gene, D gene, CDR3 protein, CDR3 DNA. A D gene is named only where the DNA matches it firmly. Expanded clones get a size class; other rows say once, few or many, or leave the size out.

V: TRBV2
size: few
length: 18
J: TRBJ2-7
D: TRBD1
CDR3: CASNQWGKPGQGDYEQYF
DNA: TGTGCCAGCAACCAATGGGGCAAACCGGGACAGGGGGACTACGAGCAGTACTTC

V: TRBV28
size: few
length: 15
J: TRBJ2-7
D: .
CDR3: CASMLHSTGTYEQYF
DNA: TGTGCCAGCATGCTCCATTCGACAGGAACCTACGAGCAGTACTTC

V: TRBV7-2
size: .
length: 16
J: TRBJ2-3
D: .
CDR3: CASSLAGGRGTDTQYF
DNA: TGTGCCAGCAGCTTAGCGGGGGGGCGGGGCACAGATACGCAGTATTTT

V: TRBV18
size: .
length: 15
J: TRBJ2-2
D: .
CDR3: CASSNDRPDTGELFF
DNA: TGTGCCAGCTCCAACGACAGGCCTGACACCGGGGAGCTGTTTTTT

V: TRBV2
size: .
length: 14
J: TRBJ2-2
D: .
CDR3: CASKREAVTGELFF
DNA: TGTGCCAGCAAACGAGAAGCGGTCACCGGGGAGCTGTTTTTT

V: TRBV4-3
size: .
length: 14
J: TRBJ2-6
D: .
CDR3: CASSQRVGANVLTF
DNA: TGCGCCAGCAGCCAACGGGTAGGGGCCAACGTCCTGACTTTC

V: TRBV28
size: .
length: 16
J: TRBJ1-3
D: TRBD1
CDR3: CASSPDRVSRGNTIYF
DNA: TGTGCCAGCAGTCCTGACAGGGTTTCTAGAGGAAACACCATATATTTT

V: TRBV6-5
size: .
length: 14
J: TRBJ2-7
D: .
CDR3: CASSYRDFKDEQYF
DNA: TGTGCCAGCAGTTACCGGGACTTCAAGGACGAGCAGTACTTC

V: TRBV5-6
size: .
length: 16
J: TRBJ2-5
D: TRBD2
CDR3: CASSLSGLAVEETQYF
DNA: TGTGCCAGCAGCTTGTCCGGGCTAGCGGTGGAAGAGACCCAGTACTTC

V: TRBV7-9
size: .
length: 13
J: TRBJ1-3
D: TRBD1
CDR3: CAGRQGDGNTIYF
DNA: TGTGCCGGACGACAGGGCGATGGAAACACCATATATTTT

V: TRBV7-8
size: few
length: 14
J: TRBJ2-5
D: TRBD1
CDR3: CASTNRGGQETQYF
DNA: TGTGCCAGCACAAACAGGGGTGGGCAAGAGACCCAGTACTTC

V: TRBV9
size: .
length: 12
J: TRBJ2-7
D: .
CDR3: CASSTDSYEQYF
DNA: TGTGCCAGCAGCACGGACAGCTACGAGCAGTACTTC

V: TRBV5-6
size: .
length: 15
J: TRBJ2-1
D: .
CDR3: CASTWGFLSYNEQFF
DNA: TGTGCCAGCACCTGGGGCTTTCTTTCGTACAATGAGCAGTTCTTC

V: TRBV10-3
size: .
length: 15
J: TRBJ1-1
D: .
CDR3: CAISESGREDTEAFF
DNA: TGTGCCATCAGTGAGTCTGGTAGAGAAGACACTGAAGCTTTCTTT

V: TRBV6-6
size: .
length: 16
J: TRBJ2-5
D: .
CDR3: CASTLGGAHGEETQYF
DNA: TGTGCCAGCACCCTTGGGGGGGCGCACGGTGAGGAGACCCAGTACTTC

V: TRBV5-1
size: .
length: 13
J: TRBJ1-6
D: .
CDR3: CASSLGSGSPLHF
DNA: TGCGCCAGCAGCTTGGGGTCAGGTTCACCCCTCCACTTT

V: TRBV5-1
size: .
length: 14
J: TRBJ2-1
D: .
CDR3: CASSTINTNNEQFF
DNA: TGCGCCAGCAGCACGATAAACACTAACAATGAGCAGTTCTTC

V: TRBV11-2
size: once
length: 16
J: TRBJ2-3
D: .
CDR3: CASSLLAGQSTDTQYF
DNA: TGTGCCAGCAGCCTATTAGCGGGACAGAGCACAGATACGCAGTATTTT

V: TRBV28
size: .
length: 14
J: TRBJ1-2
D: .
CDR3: CVTDGLRANYGYTF
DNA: TGTGTAACTGACGGGTTAAGAGCTAACTATGGCTACACCTTC

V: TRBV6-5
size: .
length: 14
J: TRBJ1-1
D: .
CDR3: CASSSLFRDTEAFF
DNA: TGTGCCAGCAGCTCCCTCTTCAGGGACACTGAAGCTTTCTTT

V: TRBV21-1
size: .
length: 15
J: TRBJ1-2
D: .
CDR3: CASSKARHKNYGYTF
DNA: TGTGCCAGCAGCAAAGCGAGGCACAAGAACTATGGCTACACCTTC

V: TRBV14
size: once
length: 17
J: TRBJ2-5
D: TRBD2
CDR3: CASSSGLAVLFGETQYF
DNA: TGTGCCAGCAGCTCGGGACTAGCGGTCCTTTTTGGGGAGACCCAGTACTTC

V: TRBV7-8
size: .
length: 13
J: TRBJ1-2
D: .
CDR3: CASSPRRDYGYTF
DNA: TGTGCCAGCAGCCCGCGACGGGACTATGGCTACACCTTC

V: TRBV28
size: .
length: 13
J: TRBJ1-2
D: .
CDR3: CASSTTPYYGYTF
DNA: TGTGCCAGCAGTACCACACCTTACTATGGCTACACCTTC

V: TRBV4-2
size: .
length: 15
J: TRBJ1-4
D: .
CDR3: CASSQDLSGREKLFF
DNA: TGTGCCAGCAGCCAAGATCTATCAGGGCGCGAAAAACTGTTTTTT

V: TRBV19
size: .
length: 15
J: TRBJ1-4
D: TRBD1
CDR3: CASTVPGTGPEKLFF
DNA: TGTGCCAGTACTGTCCCCGGGACAGGGCCTGAAAAACTGTTTTTT

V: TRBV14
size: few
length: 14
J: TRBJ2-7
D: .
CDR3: CASSPTIQGYEQYF
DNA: TGTGCCAGCAGCCCAACTATACAGGGTTACGAGCAGTACTTC

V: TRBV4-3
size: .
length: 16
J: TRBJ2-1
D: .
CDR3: CASSQEYYGGFNEQFF
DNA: TGCGCCAGCAGCCAAGAATATTACGGGGGATTCAATGAGCAGTTCTTC

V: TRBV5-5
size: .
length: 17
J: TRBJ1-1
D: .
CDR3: CASSLAGGAHVATEAFF
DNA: TGTGCCAGCAGCTTGGCCGGCGGGGCACACGTCGCCACTGAAGCTTTCTTT

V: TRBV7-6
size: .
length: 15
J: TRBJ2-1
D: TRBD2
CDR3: CASSLLAGGPNEQFF
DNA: TGTGCCAGCAGCTTATTAGCGGGGGGGCCTAATGAGCAGTTCTTC

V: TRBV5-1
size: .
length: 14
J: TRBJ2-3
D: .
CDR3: CASSLGVAADTQYF
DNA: TGCGCCAGCAGCTTGGGGGTAGCGGCAGATACGCAGTATTTT

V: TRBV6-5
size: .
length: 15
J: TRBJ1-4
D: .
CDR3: CASSYGRARNEKLFF
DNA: TGTGCCAGCAGTTACGGCAGGGCTCGTAATGAAAAACTGTTTTTT

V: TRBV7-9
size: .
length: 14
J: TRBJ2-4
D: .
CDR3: CASSFDRWRNIQYF
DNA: TGTGCCAGCAGCTTTGACAGGTGGAGAAACATTCAGTACTTC

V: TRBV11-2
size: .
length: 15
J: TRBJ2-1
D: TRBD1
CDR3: CASSLGQSQGNEQFF
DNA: TGTGCCAGCAGCTTAGGTCAATCACAGGGGAATGAGCAGTTCTTC

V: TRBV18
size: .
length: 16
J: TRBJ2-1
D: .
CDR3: CASSPGQGTSYNEQFF
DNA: TGTGCCAGCTCACCGGGTCAGGGAACCTCCTACAATGAGCAGTTCTTC

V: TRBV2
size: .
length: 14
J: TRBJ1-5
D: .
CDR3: CASRRRQDNQPQHF
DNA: TGTGCCAGCAGACGGAGACAGGACAATCAGCCCCAGCATTTT